The 28 T cell receptor beta chains in this list originate from one sample, sequenced in a study of blood T cell repertoires in COVID-19. Profiling relied on immunoSEQ multiplex PCR, and the TCRdb table lists in-frame clones only, not all of them. The sample has 150,000 or so clones, roughly 85% seen once. Sequencing was carried out using peripheral blood. The receptors originated from a human donor in a cohort sampled during active COVID-19.

This chain joins TRBV11-2 and TRBJ2-1, with D perhaps matching TRBD2 (7 bases). The germline V gene encodes CDR1 SGHAT and CDR2 FQNNGV. With 7 bases removed from V and 4 bases from J, the gap between germline ends came to 11 bases. CDR3 length equals 13 residues. The CDR3 here is CASKGGNYNEQFF. In DNA form, the CDR3 reads TGTGCCAGCAAGGGGGGGAATTACAATGAGCAGTTCTTC.

This chain connects TRBV5-5 to TRBJ2-1, with 11 bases lining up with TRBD2. CDR1 is SGHKS, CDR2 YYEKEE, per germline (reference sequence). This CDR3 spans 17 amino acids. The junction had 6 bases not matched to a gene; V was cut back by 0 bases and J by 4 bases. CDR3 DNA sequence: TGTGCCAGCAGCTTGGGTAGCGGGAGGGCCCCGTACAATGAGCAGTTCTTC. Translating gives CASSLGSGRAPYNEQFF.

The genes are TRBV11-2 and TRBJ2-7, with D possibly TRBD1 on 7 matching bases. The V end lost 5 bases, the J end lost 5 bases, and 13 bases lay between the germline ends. This CDR3 has 13 residues. Germline V CDR1 and CDR2: SGHAT, FQNNGV. As DNA, the CDR3 is TGTGCCAGCAGCGGCGGGACAGTTCACGAGCAGTACTTC. This translates into CASSGGTVHEQYF.

J is TRBJ2-1 and V is TRBV28, with a tentative D call TRBD2 (6 bases). The V gene's germline CDR1 is MDHEN and CDR2 SYDVKM. V lost 1 base and J 7 bases, leaving 11 bases between the germline ends. The CDR3 sequence is 14 residues long. In DNA, the CDR3 is TGTGCCAGCAGTTTATCGGGGGAAAGAAATGAGCAGTTCTTC. Encoded protein: CASSLSGERNEQFF.

This clone was seen just once. In the same sample, other DNA sequences code for this CDR3. The rearrangement uses TRBV11-2 and TRBJ2-7; D remains ambiguous. This CDR3 is built from 13 residues. Trimming took 1 base from V and 2 from J, leaving 6 bases between them. Germline CDR1 and CDR2: SGHAT and FQNNGV. Written as DNA, the CDR3 is TGTGCCAGCAGCTTAGGGCTGGCCTACGAGCAGTACTTC. This translates into CASSLGLAYEQYF.

J is TRBJ2-7 and V is TRBV3-1 (or the pseudogene TRBV3-2), with D possibly TRBD2 on 5 matching bases. V lost 6 bases to trimming and J lost 6 bases, with 12 bases between them. The CDR3 is made up of 12 amino acids. CDR1 and CDR2 (germline): LGHDT, YNNKEL (reference sequence). CDR3 region: CASRDRGSEQYF. CDR3 DNA sequence: TGTGCCAGCAGGGACCGGGGTTCCGAGCAGTACTTC.

CDR3 amino acids: CASSLAGAPGELFF. The CDR3 bases are TGTGCCAGCAGTTTAGCGGGAGCCCCCGGGGAGCTGTTTTTT. The chain uses TRBV6-5 and TRBJ2-2; 9 nucleotides agree with TRBD2. The CDR3 is made up of 14 amino acids. CDR1 MNHEY and CDR2 SVGAGI come from the germline V gene. After removal of 4 bases from V and 6 bases from J, the junction contained 3 bases not matched to a gene.

This clone was recorded a few times. The chain uses TRBV9 and TRBJ1-2; 7 bases fit TRBD1. V lost 3 bases, J lost 0 bases, and 5 bases stayed unmatched. CDR1 is SGDLS and CDR2 is YYNGEE in the germline V gene. The CDR3 totals 15 residues. Written as DNA, the CDR3 is TGTGCCAGCAGCGAGGGGACAGAATCTAACTATGGCTACACCTTC. Translating it yields CASSEGTESNYGYTF. The complete variable domain, with remaining parts taken from reference TRBV9 and TRBJ1-2, reads DSGVTQTPKHLITATGQRVTLRCSPRSGDLSVYWYQQSLDQGLQFLIQYYNGEERAKGNILERFSAQQFPDLHSELNLSSLELGDSALYFCASSEGTESNYGYTFGSGTRLTVV.

The genes are TRBV27 and TRBJ2-7; the match to TRBD2 covers 11 bases. In germline, CDR1 is MNHEY, CDR2 SMNVEV (reference sequence). The junction had 6 bases not matched to a gene; V was cut back by 2 bases and J by 6 bases. CDR3 length: 15 amino acids. The CDR3 DNA follows: TGTGCCAGCAGTTTAGCGGGGCTAGCGGGAGGCGAGCAGTACTTC. Translation: CASSLAGLAGGEQYF.

The genes are TRBV6-2 or TRBV6-3 and TRBJ2-7, with 9 bases identical to TRBD1. Trimming at V came to 5 bases and at J to 3 bases, leaving 5 bases not matched to a gene. The germline V gene has CDR1 MNHEY and CDR2 SVGEGT. The CDR3 contains 14 residues. CDR3 sequence: CASSAGQGGYEQYF. Written as DNA, the CDR3 is TGTGCCAGCAGTGCGGGACAGGGAGGCTACGAGCAGTACTTC.

This clone was detected once. V usage is TRBV27 and J usage is TRBJ1-1; D gene ambiguous. The V gene's germline CDR1 is MNHEY and CDR2 SMNVEV (reference sequence). Trimming removed 6 bases at V and 10 bases at J, with 18 bases between. The CDR3 runs 13 residues. The CDR3 DNA is TGTGCCAGCAGGGCCGGCGCGGGAGTGGTAGCTTTCTTT. This codes for CASRAGAGVVAFF.

This chain connects TRBV30 to TRBJ2-3; D may be TRBD2 (6 bases). V lost 3 bases and J lost 3, with 16 bases in between. Germline CDR1 is GTSNPN and CDR2 is SVGIG (reference sequence). There are 15 residues in the CDR3. CDR3 sequence reads: CAWSAWRGITDTQYF. CDR3 nucleotide sequence: TGTGCCTGGAGCGCGTGGCGGGGAATAACAGATACGCAGTATTTT.

The genes are TRBV3-1 (or the pseudogene TRBV3-2) and TRBJ1-1; TRBD1 might be the D (5 bases). The CDR3 consists of 14 residues. Deletions cut 4 bases from V and 6 bases from J, with 15 bases between. Germline V gene data show CDR1 as LGHDT and CDR2 as YNNKEL (reference sequence). The chain's CDR3 is CASSPTRGAAEAFF. CDR3 coding DNA: TGTGCCAGCAGCCCGACCCGTGGGGCAGCTGAAGCTTTCTTT.

The chain employs TRBV18 and TRBJ2-7, with D perhaps TRBD1 (5 bases). Looked up from germline, CDR1 is KGHSH and CDR2 is LQKENI. Trimming cost V 6 bases and J 7 bases, with 10 bases left between them. The CDR3 length is 11 residues. The CDR3 DNA reads TGTGCCAGCTCTGAGAGACAGGAGCAGTACTTC. Protein product: CASSERQEQYF. The variable domain in full, completed from reference TRBV18 and TRBJ2-7, reads NAGVMQNPRHLVRRRGQEARLRCSPMKGHSHVYWYRQLPEEGLKFMVYLQKENIIDESGMPKERFSAEFPKEGPSILRIQQVVRGDSAAYFCASSERQEQYFGPGTRLTVT.

The CDR3 region has the DNA TGTGCCAGCAGCGTGCAGGGGGACACTGAAGCTTTCTTT. Translating gives CASSVQGDTEAFF. The gene calls are TRBV9 and TRBJ1-1, with TRBD1 identical over 7 bases. With V trimmed by 2 bases and J by 3 bases, 1 base remained unmatched. Germline V gene sequence: CDR1 SGDLS, CDR2 YYNGEE. The CDR3 is made up of 13 amino acids.

The J gene is TRBJ1-1, the V gene TRBV11-2; maybe TRBD1 (6 bases). The length of the CDR3 is 15 residues. Trimming took off 1 base at V and 0 bases at J, with 9 bases between the two ends. Germline V gives CDR1 SGHAT, CDR2 FQNNGV. The CDR3 region is CASSLAGQLNTEAFF. Here the CDR3 DNA reads TGTGCCAGCAGCTTAGCAGGACAGCTGAACACTGAAGCTTTCTTT.

The V gene is TRBV24-1, the J gene TRBJ2-7, with 8 positions matching TRBD1. V shed 4 bases, J shed 5 bases, and the junction held 15 bases outside the gene matches. The CDR3 consists of 17 residues. The V gene's germline CDR1 is KGHDR and CDR2 SFDVKD. CDR3 loop: CATSDPQDRVSRHEQYF. The CDR3, as DNA: TGTGCCACCAGTGACCCACAGGACAGGGTATCTAGACACGAGCAGTACTTC.

This clone has a handful of counts. This specimen includes other DNA sequences encoding the same CDR3. The chain combines TRBV9 with TRBJ1-1; tentatively, D is TRBD1 (6 bases). V was cut by 0 bases and J by 1 base, with 13 bases left in between. There are 16 residues in the CDR3. Germline V lookup: CDR1 SGDLS, CDR2 YYNGEE. The CDR3 spells CASSVGTGRGNTEAFF. The CDR3 nucleotides read TGTGCCAGCAGCGTAGGTACAGGGAGGGGGAACACTGAAGCTTTCTTT.

V gene TRBV12-3 or TRBV12-4 combines with J gene TRBJ1-2; D perhaps matches TRBD1 (6 bases). The CDR3 length is 13 residues. Trimming took 4 bases from V and 5 from J, leaving 11 bases between them. The CDR3 spells CASSSSGQYGYTF. The CDR3 coding sequence is TGTGCCAGCAGTTCCAGCGGACAGTATGGCTACACCTTC.

The chain uses TRBV5-1 and TRBJ2-1; perhaps TRBD1 as D (6 bases). This CDR3 comprises 13 residues. Germline CDR1 is SGHRS and CDR2 is YFSETQ. The V end was cut by 4 bases, the J end by 5 bases, with 10 bases between. The CDR3 nucleotides read TGCGCCAGCAGCAGAAGGACAGACAATGAGCAGTTCTTC. Amino acid sequence: CASSRRTDNEQFF.

CDR3 region: CASSLAGLAGGTYEQYF. CDR3 in DNA: TGTGCCAGCAGCTTAGCAGGACTAGCGGGTGGAACCTACGAGCAGTACTTC. The J gene is TRBJ2-7, the V gene TRBV13, with TRBD2 matching 11 bases. Germline CDR1 PRHDT, CDR2 FYEKMQ (reference sequence). The CDR3 is 17 amino acids. V trimming: 1 base; J trimming: 2 bases; junction bases outside the gene matches: 7.

The chain joins TRBV19 to TRBJ1-5; D is possibly TRBD1 (5 bases). The CDR3 length is 16 residues. Germline V gives CDR1 LNHDA, CDR2 SQIVND (reference sequence). Trimming took off 3 bases at V and 4 bases at J, with 16 bases between the two ends. The CDR3 protein is CASSISPVRGNQPQHF. Here the CDR3 DNA reads TGTGCCAGTAGTATTTCACCGGTTAGGGGTAATCAGCCCCAGCATTTT.

This chain uses TRBV30 with TRBJ1-1; no reliable D call. This CDR3 contains 13 residues. Between the trimmed V and J ends, which lost 5 bases and 0 bases, there was a span of 10 bases. Germline V gene sequence: CDR1 GTSNPN, CDR2 SVGIG (reference sequence). In nucleotides, the CDR3 is TGTGCCTGGGTCGTCACAGTGAACACTGAAGCTTTCTTT. Translated: CAWVVTVNTEAFF.

The chain combines TRBV9 with TRBJ1-1; D is uncertain. CDR1 is SGDLS and CDR2 is YYNGEE in the germline V gene. Trimming stripped 0 bases from V and 6 bases from J, with 15 bases between. The CDR3 sequence is 15 residues long. The CDR3, as DNA: TGTGCCAGCAGCGTAGGCAGCGAACATCGGGCTGAAGCTTTCTTT. It codes for CASSVGSEHRAEAFF.

The chain carries TRBV5-6 and TRBJ2-4, with a tentative D call TRBD1 (6 bases). This CDR3 contains 16 residues. Germline assignment: CDR1 SGHDT and CDR2 YYEEEE. Between the trimmed V and J ends, which lost 3 bases and 0 bases, there was a span of 13 bases. The CDR3 nucleotides read TGTGCCAGCAGCTATGGACAGAGCCTAGCCAAAAACATTCAGTACTTC. Its translation is CASSYGQSLAKNIQYF.

The gene calls are TRBV10-3 and TRBJ1-1, with TRBD1 matching 7 bases. Germline V lookup: CDR1 ENHRY, CDR2 SYGVKD. This CDR3 comprises 13 residues. V was pared by 6 bases and J by 3 bases, with 4 bases of the junction left unmatched. CDR3 in amino acids: CAIRTTGDTEAFF. The DNA of the CDR3 is TGTGCCATCAGGACTACAGGGGACACTGAAGCTTTCTTT.

The chain has TRBV27 and TRBJ1-1; D is undetermined. V dropped 9 bases and J dropped 6 bases, with 20 bases sitting between them. The CDR3 runs to 14 residues. Germline CDR1 and CDR2: MNHEY and SMNVEV (reference sequence). The CDR3 coding sequence is TGTGCCAGTTATGCCCGAGACGGGAGGCCTGAAGCTTTCTTT. Translating it yields CASYARDGRPEAFF.

This clone came up a few times. The chain couples TRBV11-1 to TRBJ1-2; D is perhaps TRBD1 (6 bases). This CDR3 is 15 amino acids long. Germline values: CDR1 SGHAT, CDR2 FQDESV (reference sequence). V gave up 6 bases and J gave up 6 bases, with 20 bases separating them. The CDR3 is CASRPLTGDRNGYTF. The CDR3 nucleotides read TGTGCCAGCAGACCACTGACAGGAGATAGGAATGGCTACACCTTC.